This entry lists 8 T cell receptor beta chains sequenced from one sample in a study of blood T cell repertoires in COVID-19 (dated by TCRdb to the early 2020s). Libraries were built with the immunoSEQ multiplex PCR assay. In its TCRdb copy, this immuneACCESS table keeps in-frame sequences only and misses some clones. Where compared with another copy, unresolved V genes explain less than half of these, and the others have no known cause. The table for this sample lists 100,000 to 150,000 clones; around 74% of them were counted only once. The ten biggest clones cover around 5.5% of the sample. The sequenced sample was peripheral blood. The receptors were sampled from a man aged 55 to 70 with acute or convalescent COVID-19.

The chain carries TRBV19 and TRBJ2-7; 10 positions agree with TRBD2. Germline CDR1 and CDR2: LNHDA and SQIVND (reference sequence). This CDR3 region has 15 residues. The junction had 8 bases not matched to a gene; V was cut back by 6 bases and J by 3 bases. The CDR3 DNA reads as TGTGCCAGTAGGTCGAGCGGGAGGGCCGGCTACGAGCAGTACTTC. Translating it yields CASRSSGRAGYEQYF. The full variable domain, rest sourced from reference TRBV19 and TRBJ2-7, is DGGITQSPKYLFRKEGQNVTLSCEQNLNHDAMYWYRQDPGQGLRLIYYSQIVNDFQKGDIAEGYSVSREKKESFPLTVTSAQKNPTAFYLCASRSSGRAGYEQYFGPGTRLTVT.

This sequence joins TRBV7-9 and TRBJ1-2; D not certain. CDR1 is SEHNR, CDR2 FQNEAQ, per germline (reference sequence). The CDR3 spans 13 residues. Trimming took off 4 bases at V and 4 bases at J, with 10 bases between the two ends. The chain's CDR3 is CASSSLVVYGYTF. In DNA form, the CDR3 reads TGTGCCAGCAGCTCGCTAGTTGTCTATGGCTACACCTTC.

V usage is TRBV2 and J usage is TRBJ1-4; 7 bases match TRBD1. In germline, CDR1 is SNHLY, CDR2 FYNNEI. Trimming cost V 6 bases and J 8 bases; bases outside gene matches: 6. The CDR3 contains 13 residues. The CDR3 nucleotides read TGTGCCAGCAGCATACAGGGGTTAGAAAAACTGTTTTTT. Protein: CASSIQGLEKLFF.

This clone was observed a few times. The rearrangement links TRBV30 to TRBJ1-1; the D gene is possibly TRBD1 (5 bases). With 0 bases removed from V and 5 bases from J, the gap between germline ends came to 13 bases. CDR1 is GTSNPN, CDR2 SVGIG, per germline (reference sequence). The CDR3 is made up of 14 amino acids. In DNA, the CDR3 is TGTGCCTGGAGTGTTTTTACAGGTGGGACTGAAGCTTTCTTT. It is translated as CAWSVFTGGTEAFF.

V usage is TRBV12-3 or TRBV12-4 and J usage is TRBJ2-5, with D possibly TRBD2 on 5 matching bases. This CDR3 has 11 residues. V lost 5 bases and J lost 8, with 9 bases in between. In DNA, the CDR3 is TGTGCCAGCAGTGCTAGCTCCACCCAGTACTTC. It specifies CASSASSTQYF.

This clone was counted a few times. The chain has TRBV30 and TRBJ1-3; no firm D call. This CDR3 region has 13 residues. Germline V gene lookup returns CDR1 GTSNPN and CDR2 SVGIG (reference sequence). Trimming stripped 5 bases from V and 0 bases from J, with 8 bases between. CDR3 residues: CAWDRGSGNTIYF. The CDR3 DNA sequence: TGTGCCTGGGACCGGGGCTCTGGAAACACCATATATTTT.

The V gene is TRBV7-3, the J gene TRBJ2-1, with 9 bases that match TRBD1. CDR3 length equals 14 residues. Germline V gene data show CDR1 as SGHTA and CDR2 as FQGTGA. J lost 6 bases, V lost 5 bases, and 5 bases had no gene match. The CDR3 loop reads CASSPDRGSNEQFF. In DNA, the CDR3 is TGTGCCAGCAGCCCAGACAGGGGGAGCAATGAGCAGTTCTTC. Variable domain in full (rest from reference TRBV7-3 and TRBJ2-1): GAGVSQTPSNKVTEKGKYVELRCDPISGHTALYWYRQSLGQGPEFLIYFQGTGAADDSGLPNDRFFAVRPEGSVSTLKIQRTERGDSAVYLCASSPDRGSNEQFFGPGTRLTVL.

The chain joins TRBV6-6 to TRBJ2-7; D ambiguous. V was clipped by 0 bases and J by 7 bases, with 13 bases between them. There are 14 residues in the CDR3. The germline V gene has CDR1 MNHNY and CDR2 SVGAGI (reference sequence). DNA of the CDR3: TGTGCCAGCAGTTACTCGAAGAGCCCGGGTGAGCAGTACTTC. As protein: CASSYSKSPGEQYF.